These 30 T cell receptor beta chains were sequenced from one sample in a study of cytomegalovirus exposure and HLA in healthy donors. PCR was performed using 60 Vbeta and 13 Jbeta primers. Libraries were prepared by immunoSEQ multiplex PCR; TCRdb keeps only in-frame clonotypes and omits some of them. Of 100,000 to 150,000 clones in the sample, approximately 72% were seen once. The sequencing input was PBMCs. The source of these receptors is a man aged 18 to 29 in good health and CMV-seronegative.

This clone has only a few counts. The V and J genes are TRBV5-1 and TRBJ2-2, with a tentative D call TRBD2 (7 bases). Per the germline V gene, CDR1 is SGHRS and CDR2 is YFSETQ. The CDR3 totals 15 residues. Trimming removed 5 bases at V and 6 bases at J, with 17 bases between. CDR3 nucleotides: TGCGCCAGCAGAGTAGGGGGGGAGTTCGCCGGGGAGCTGTTTTTT. This translates into CASRVGGEFAGELFF.

The chain has TRBV6-5 and TRBJ1-2; 7 positions match TRBD1. This CDR3 comprises 13 residues. CDR1 MNHEY and CDR2 SVGAGI come from the germline V gene. Trimming at V came to 7 bases and at J to 4 bases, leaving 6 bases not matched to a gene. The CDR3 here is CASTPDRVYGYTF. CDR3 in DNA: TGTGCCAGCACTCCCGACAGGGTCTATGGCTACACCTTC.

This clone came up a few times. The chain is built from TRBV12-5 and TRBJ2-7; D is ambiguous. Looked up from germline, CDR1 is LGHNT and CDR2 is FRNRAP. The CDR3 contains 16 residues. With 0 bases removed from V and 2 bases from J, the gap between germline ends came to 14 bases. In nucleotides, the CDR3 is TGTGCTAGTGGTTTGGTCCTCTTTGTAGCAGCCTACGAGCAGTACTTC. Residues: CASGLVLFVAAYEQYF.

This chain links TRBV7-9 with TRBJ2-1; D uncertain. V was pared by 7 bases and J by 5 bases, with 12 bases between. This CDR3 comprises 13 residues. The germline gives CDR1 SEHNR, CDR2 FQNEAQ (reference sequence). The CDR3 spells CASIRSSHNEQFF. The CDR3 DNA reads as TGTGCCAGCATCCGGTCGTCCCACAATGAGCAGTTCTTC.

There are a few counts of this clone. The chain links TRBV6-5 to TRBJ2-7; 9 bases match TRBD1. Germline V CDR1 and CDR2: MNHEY, SVGAGI. The length of the CDR3 is 16 residues. With 3 bases clipped from V and 3 bases from J, the junction kept 9 bases outside the gene matches. CDR3 in DNA: TGTGCCAGCAGTTATACCACACAGGGGGCTAACTACGAGCAGTACTTC. Translated: CASSYTTQGANYEQYF.

The V gene is TRBV30, the J gene TRBJ2-5; maybe TRBD1 (6 bases). The CDR3 length is 13 residues. CDR1 is GTSNPN, CDR2 SVGIG, per germline (reference sequence). The V gene lost 4 bases and the J gene lost 11 bases, with 20 bases spanning the gap. The CDR3 spells CAWTPAGVSEQYF. Written as DNA, the CDR3 is TGTGCCTGGACCCCTGCAGGGGTGAGTGAGCAGTACTTC.

CDR3 sequence reads: CASSRGQSQPQHF. Here the CDR3 DNA reads TGTGCCAGTAGTAGGGGACAGTCCCAGCCCCAGCATTTT. The chain joins TRBV19 to TRBJ1-5; TRBD1 matches at 7 bases. Per germline, CDR1 LNHDA and CDR2 SQIVND (reference sequence). This CDR3 has 13 amino acids. V lost 4 bases, J lost 7 bases, and 4 bases stayed unmatched.

This chain connects TRBV6-5 to TRBJ2-2, with 7 bases that match TRBD1. V shed 2 bases and J 2 bases; nucleotides not matched to a gene: 2. This CDR3 has 15 residues. CDR1 and CDR2 (germline): MNHEY, SVGAGI. The CDR3 here is CASSYNRGNTGELFF. The CDR3, as DNA: TGTGCCAGCAGTTACAACAGGGGTAACACCGGGGAGCTGTTTTTT.

The chain has TRBV2 and TRBJ2-7; 7 nucleotides match TRBD2. The CDR3 has 14 residues. Germline loops: CDR1 SNHLY, CDR2 FYNNEI. J was trimmed by 5 bases and V by 8 bases; bases with no gene match: 12. CDR3 in amino acids: CASGLKSRGDEQYF. The DNA for the CDR3 is TGTGCCAGCGGTTTGAAATCCCGGGGGGACGAGCAGTACTTC.

V and J are TRBV7-8 and TRBJ1-2; no firm D call. CDR1 and CDR2 (germline): SGHVS, FQNEAQ. V was cut by 1 base and J by 5 bases, with 8 bases left in between. The CDR3 covers 13 residues. The CDR3 DNA follows: TGTGCCAGCAGCTTAGGGGCCCGATATGGCTACACCTTC. This encodes CASSLGARYGYTF. Together with reference TRBV7-8 and TRBJ1-2, the CDR3 gives the full variable domain: GAGVSQSPRYKVAKRGQDVALRCDPISGHVSLFWYQQALGQGPEFLTYFQNEAQLDKSGLPSDRFFAERPEGSVSTLKIQRTQQEDSAVYLCASSLGARYGYTFGSGTRLTVV.

This rearrangement joins TRBV6-5 to TRBJ1-1; D may be TRBD1 (5 bases). Germline loops: CDR1 MNHEY, CDR2 SVGAGI. The CDR3 is made up of 16 amino acids. Trimming removed 4 bases from V and 4 bases from J, with 19 bases in between. The CDR3 loop is CASSLIGPGSGTEAFF. The CDR3 DNA sequence: TGTGCCAGCAGTTTGATCGGACCAGGGTCGGGCACTGAAGCTTTCTTT.

This sequence joins TRBV30 and TRBJ1-6; weak D call: TRBD1 (5 bases). Deletions cut 0 bases from V and 10 bases from J, with 13 bases between. Germline V gene data show CDR1 as GTSNPN and CDR2 as SVGIG (reference sequence). The CDR3 covers 14 residues. Here the CDR3 DNA reads TGTGCCTGGAGTGTGGAGGGGCCCAAGTCACCCCTCCACTTT. Residues: CAWSVEGPKSPLHF.

Only a few counts were recorded for this clone. The chain employs TRBV28 and TRBJ1-2, with D tentatively TRBD1 (6 bases). Trimming shortened V by 4 bases and J by 7 bases, and 10 bases separated the two germline ends. CDR1 and CDR2 (germline): MDHEN, SYDVKM. The CDR3 is made up of 12 amino acids. CDR3 sequence reads: CASSSGGSGYTF. CDR3 sequence (DNA): TGTGCCAGCAGTTCGGGGGGCTCTGGCTACACCTTC.

With regard to this clone: At one boundary the junction diverges from the germline segment, which might be a read error. CDR3 coding DNA: TGCGCCAGCAGTCAAGCCCAGGGGCATGGTTCCTTT. Its protein product is CASSQAQGHGSF. The chain carries TRBV10-2 and TRBJ1-1, with a possible D match to TRBD1 (6 bases). In germline, CDR1 is WSHSY, CDR2 SAAADI. The length of the CDR3 is 12 residues.

This clone came up once. V gene TRBV5-6 combines with J gene TRBJ2-5; D is unclear. CDR1 and CDR2 from the germline V gene are SGHDT and YYEEEE. This CDR3 has 11 amino acids. Trimming left V 0 bases short and J 7 bases short, with 4 bases between. Here the CDR3 DNA reads TGTGCCAGCAGCTTGGCGGGGACCCAGTACTTC. Translated: CASSLAGTQYF. The full variable domain, its missing parts supplied by reference TRBV5-6 and TRBJ2-5, is DAGVTQSPTHLIKTRGQQVTLRCSPKSGHDTVSWYQQALGQGPQFIFQYYEEEERQRGNFPDRFSGHQFPNYSSELNVNALLLGDSALYLCASSLAGTQYFGPGTRLLVL.

The V and J genes are TRBV11-2 and TRBJ2-7; D remains unclear. This CDR3 spans 13 amino acids. The V end lost 1 base, the J end lost 1 base, and 5 bases lay between the germline ends. Germline V gene data show CDR1 as SGHAT and CDR2 as FQNNGV. CDR3 sequence reads: CASSLAISYEQYF. CDR3 bases: TGTGCCAGCAGCTTAGCCATTTCCTACGAGCAGTACTTC.

The gene calls are TRBV27 and TRBJ2-7; D perhaps matches TRBD1 (5 bases). The length of the CDR3 is 14 residues. Germline loops: CDR1 MNHEY, CDR2 SMNVEV (reference sequence). Trimming stripped 3 bases from V and 0 bases from J, with 9 bases between. CDR3 sequence: CASSLTESSYEQYF. The CDR3 bases are TGTGCCAGCAGTTTGACAGAGAGCTCCTACGAGCAGTACTTC.

This clone was counted only a few times. The V gene is TRBV7-9, the J gene TRBJ2-3; possibly TRBD1 for D (6 bases). V lost 7 bases and J lost 6, with 20 bases in between. From germline, CDR1 is SEHNR and CDR2 FQNEAQ (reference sequence). The CDR3 sequence is 15 residues long. The DNA for the CDR3 is TGTGCCAGCACCGAGGCAGGGGAAGGATGGGATACGCAGTATTTT. Protein sequence: CASTEAGEGWDTQYF.

CDR3 nucleotide sequence: TGTGCCAGCAGTGGTATGGCGGGAGCTGCCCAAGAGACCCAGTACTTC. Amino acids: CASSGMAGAAQETQYF. This chain links TRBV2 with TRBJ2-5; 7 bases are a match to TRBD2. This CDR3 spans 16 amino acids. Trimming at V came to 4 bases and at J to 1 base, leaving 9 bases not matched to a gene. Germline CDR1 is SNHLY and CDR2 is FYNNEI.

This clone appeared a single time. This rearrangement joins TRBV19 to TRBJ1-2, with D uncertain. Trimming shortened V by 6 bases and J by 1 base, and 9 bases separated the two germline ends. The CDR3 runs to 13 residues. CDR1 and CDR2 from the germline V gene are LNHDA and SQIVND (reference sequence). CDR3 DNA: TGTGCCAGTAGGGGCGACGGTAACTATGGCTACACCTTC. Protein sequence: CASRGDGNYGYTF. Variable domain in full (rest from reference TRBV19 and TRBJ1-2): DGGITQSPKYLFRKEGQNVTLSCEQNLNHDAMYWYRQDPGQGLRLIYYSQIVNDFQKGDIAEGYSVSREKKESFPLTVTSAQKNPTAFYLCASRGDGNYGYTFGSGTRLTVV.

The rearrangement joins TRBV10-3 to TRBJ1-2; 11 nucleotides agree with TRBD1. Germline V CDR1 and CDR2: ENHRY, SYGVKD. The CDR3 runs 16 residues. The ends lost 3 bases at V and 8 bases at J; junction bases unmatched: 11. Here the CDR3 DNA reads TGTGCCATCAGTGACCCGGGACAGGGGGTAGTACGGGGCTACACCTTC. Translated, it gives CAISDPGQGVVRGYTF.

The rearrangement links TRBV7-8 to TRBJ2-1, with 9 bases fitting TRBD2. The length of the CDR3 is 15 residues. Germline CDR1 SGHVS, CDR2 FQNEAQ. The V and J ends lost 2 bases and 9 bases, in that order; junction bases with no gene match: 8. The CDR3 here is CASSLPLAGASEQFF. As DNA, the CDR3 is TGTGCCAGCAGCTTACCTTTAGCGGGAGCCTCTGAGCAGTTCTTC.

Here the CDR3 DNA reads TGTGCCAGCAGCTTAGGTGGCGGATCATACGAGCAGTACTTC. As protein: CASSLGGGSYEQYF. The chain uses TRBV11-3 and TRBJ2-7; no clear D. Trimming removed 1 base from V and 4 bases from J, with 11 bases in between. The V gene's germline CDR1 is SGHNT and CDR2 YENEEA. This CDR3 spans 14 amino acids.

This clone was observed a single time. The genes are TRBV19 and TRBJ2-1; perhaps TRBD2 as D (6 bases). The CDR3 sequence is 14 residues long. Between the trimmed V and J ends, which lost 6 bases and 8 bases, there was a span of 17 bases. Looked up from germline, CDR1 is LNHDA and CDR2 is SQIVND (reference sequence). CDR3 protein: CASRKSGRSHEQFF. In DNA form, the CDR3 reads TGTGCCAGTAGGAAGAGCGGGCGCTCCCATGAGCAGTTCTTC.

In DNA, the CDR3 is TGTGCCAGCAGCACCTTTGGCTCCGAAGGAGGGGCTTTCTTT. This translates into CASSTFGSEGGAFF. V is TRBV9 and J is TRBJ1-1; no firm D call. Between the trimmed V and J ends, which lost 4 bases and 11 bases, there was a span of 21 bases. From germline, CDR1 is SGDLS and CDR2 YYNGEE. CDR3 length equals 14 residues.

The chain employs TRBV7-2 and TRBJ1-3; 7 nucleotides agree with TRBD1. The V and J ends lost 5 bases and 4 bases, in that order; junction bases with no gene match: 8. Per germline, CDR1 SGHTA and CDR2 FQGNSA. This CDR3 is built from 15 residues. CDR3 in amino acids: CASSGRTGTGNTIYF. In DNA, the CDR3 is TGTGCCAGCAGCGGCCGGACAGGAACAGGAAACACCATATATTTT. Complete variable domain (other parts from reference TRBV7-2 and TRBJ1-3): GAGVSQSPSNKVTEKGKDVELRCDPISGHTALYWYRQSLGQGLEFLIYFQGNSAPDKSGLPSDRFSAERTGGSVSTLTIQRTQQEDSAVYLCASSGRTGTGNTIYFGEGSWLTVV.

This chain uses TRBV30 with TRBJ2-1; weak D call: TRBD1 (6 bases). Germline-derived CDR1 and CDR2 are GTSNPN and SVGIG (reference sequence). This CDR3 is built from 12 residues. Deletions cut 3 bases from V and 7 bases from J, with 10 bases between. For the CDR3, the DNA is TGTGCCTGGAGCCACAGGGAGAATGAGCAGTTCTTC. Translated, it gives CAWSHRENEQFF. The full variable domain, in which reference TRBV30 and TRBJ2-1 provide the parts outside the CDR3, is SQTIHQWPATLVQPVGSPLSLECTVEGTSNPNLYWYRQAAGRGLQLLFYSVGIGQISSEVPQNLSASRPQDRQFILSSKKLLLSDSGFYLCAWSHRENEQFFGPGTRLTVL.

The rearrangement joins TRBV5-6 to TRBJ1-2; no reliable D call. Trimming pared 0 bases from V and 8 bases from J, leaving 8 bases between. There are 12 residues in the CDR3. Looked up from germline, CDR1 is SGHDT and CDR2 is YYEEEE. In DNA, the CDR3 is TGTGCCAGCAGCTTGGGGGCAAGGGGCTACACCTTC. It yields the protein CASSLGARGYTF.

The count of this clone is one. The V call is TRBV6-1, the J call TRBJ1-2, with a tentative D call TRBD1 (6 bases). V was shortened by 7 bases and J by 2 bases, with 17 bases between the two germline ends. The germline gives CDR1 MNHNS, CDR2 SASEGT. There are 15 residues in the CDR3. CDR3 protein: CASTNRESVNYGYTF. DNA for the CDR3: TGTGCCAGCACAAACAGGGAGTCGGTAAACTATGGCTACACCTTC.

V gene TRBV7-2 combines with J gene TRBJ2-1; 8 bases fit TRBD2. Germline CDR1 reads SGHTA; CDR2 reads FQGNSA. Losses at the gene ends were 6 bases for V and 5 bases for J; bases not matched to a gene: 9. CDR3 size: 15 residues. The CDR3 is CASRQGLGHHNEQFF. CDR3 nucleotides: TGTGCCAGCAGACAGGGACTAGGTCACCACAATGAGCAGTTCTTC.